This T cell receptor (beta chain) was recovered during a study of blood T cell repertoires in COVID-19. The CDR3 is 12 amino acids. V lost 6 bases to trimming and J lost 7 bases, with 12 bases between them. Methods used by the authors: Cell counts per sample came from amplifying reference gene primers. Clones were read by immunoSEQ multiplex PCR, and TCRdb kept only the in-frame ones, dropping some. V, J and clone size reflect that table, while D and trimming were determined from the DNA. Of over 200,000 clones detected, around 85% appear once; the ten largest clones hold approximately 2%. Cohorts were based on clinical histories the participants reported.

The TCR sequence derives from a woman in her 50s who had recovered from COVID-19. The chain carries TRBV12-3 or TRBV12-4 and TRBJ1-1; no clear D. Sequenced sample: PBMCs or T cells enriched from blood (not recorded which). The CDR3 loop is CASRPSTNEAFF. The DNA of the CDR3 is TGTGCCAGCAGACCCAGTACCAATGAAGCTTTCTTT.